This note documents a single TCR beta chain sequence. The clone's antigen remains unknown. Base qualities are missing; no much larger clone stands one base away. The data stem from a study of T-cell memory formation after mild COVID-19 (dated by TCRdb to the early 2020s). Regarding the complete study: Most TCR sequence clusters were specific to one of the two donors. In a couple of donors, T-cell clones that expanded and contracted after mild COVID-19 were tracked by sequencing TCRalpha and TCRbeta repertoires over time. Two young, previously healthy adult volunteers made up the cohort, one male and one female. Paper-wide results and their limitations: Only a couple of mild cases were covered by the study, and larger cohorts that include severe cases with pre-infection samples were considered necessary. The second-wave clones that peaked on day 37 were not confirmed to be SARS-CoV-2 specific. The detection of some responding clones in pre-infection memory suggests that pre-existing cross-reactive memory T cells joined the SARS-CoV-2 response. Contracting CD4+ clones were found mainly in CM and EM memory subsets, while CD8+ clones were enriched in EMRA. Balanced CD4/CD8 phenotypes were observed for clones contracting from day 15 to 85, whereas a bias towards CD4+ was observed for a second wave of clones expanding from day 15 to 37.

From cysteine to phenylalanine, the CDR3 is 13 amino acids long. Only CDR3 DNA is held: 39 bases, read in frame from base 1. Compared with germline, V lacks 6 bases and J lacks 3 bases; bases without a gene match: 7. Taken from the germline V gene (reference sequence), the CDR1 and CDR2 loops are DFQATT and SNEGSKA. PBMCs were isolated by Ficoll-Paque density gradient centrifugation. Data came from an Illumina NovaSeq 6000. cDNA libraries for TCRalpha and TCRbeta were prepared by 5'RACE using constant-segment primers, with sample barcodes and unique molecular identifiers added. RNA was extracted from every sample with Trizol reagent. Library amplification was performed in two PCR steps, and a second sample barcode and Illumina TruSeq adapters were introduced in the second step. Libraries were sequenced on an Illumina NovaSeq with 2 x 150 bp paired-end reads. In the authors' own workflow: The reads were demultiplexed and collapsed into UMI-guided consensus sequences using migec v1.2.7. Using mixcr v2.1.11, the UMI consensuses were aligned to TRA and TRB V and J templates and assembled into clonotypes. Clonotypes were classified as expanded or contracted when called significant by both edgeR and NoisET, with noise models trained on biological replicates. edgeR calls used a false discovery rate-adjusted p below 0.01 and a log2 fold-change threshold of 1. As an exploratory analysis of dynamics, max-normalized trajectories of the 1000 most abundant clonotypes were examined with PCA combined with hierarchical clustering. Each responding clone was given a CD4 or CD8 phenotype based on the CD4+ and CD8+ repertoires, which had been sequenced separately. TCRdb applied fastp at Q25 and MiXCR to the public reads, then kept only in-frame beta chains. Under each unique CDR3 protein, matching rows form one entry showing the most common genes and DNA. These V and J calls rely on TCRdb rather than the paper's analysis. In all, the sample holds 120,000 to 150,000 distinct CDR3 sequences, and approximately 21% of those were seen once. Together, the top ten hold approximately 2% of the sample.

The chain uses TRBV20-1 and TRBJ1-2; the junction holds 7 bases that match TRBD1. Sample: PBMCs or a T cell subset sorted from them (not recorded which). The TCR comes from an adult woman who had mild COVID-19 (a few samples of this study predate the infection). The sample titles of this study are shuffled in the database, so cell type and time point are left out; the donor was told from shared clones. CDR3 reads: CSARRDSYYGYTF. The nucleotide sequence is given as TGCAGTGCGCGCCGGGACAGCTACTATGGCTACACCTTC.